This TCR beta chain appears in the sequencing data of a study of neoadjuvant anti-PD-1 for oral cavity cancer. Study summary: Patients without progression received a fourth nivolumab dose around day 43, then surgical resection on days 50-56.

Assay used: immunoSEQ multiplex PCR; TCRdb lists only in-frame clones, some missing. The data show about 14,000 clones, roughly two thirds seen once. The germline V gene has CDR1 MGHRA and CDR2 YSYEKL. The CDR3 is made up of 15 amino acids. Trimming took off 2 bases at V and 2 bases at J, with 12 bases between the two ends. This sample's time point: after neoadjuvant nivolumab, at surgical resection. Sequencing was performed on PBMCs, taken after nivolumab (anti-PD-1) treatment. The chain employs TRBV4-1 and TRBJ2-5; tentatively, D is TRBD1 (6 bases). This receptor was taken from a person aged 40 to 85 with oral cavity squamous cell carcinoma. This CDR3 is CASSQPTGPQETQYF. The DNA of the CDR3 is TGCGCCAGCAGCCAACCAACAGGGCCTCAAGAGACCCAGTACTTC.